Listed below are T cell receptor beta chains from one sample, sequenced in a study of blood T cell repertoires in COVID-19. Generated by immunoSEQ multiplex PCR, the TCRdb table keeps only in-frame clones and is missing some. The sample gives fewer than 200,000 clones, 80% to 95% of which show up once; approximately 5% is in the top ten. Input material: peripheral blood. The receptors here all came from a young man with COVID-19, enrolled during active disease. The conserved cysteine and the conserved F or W are not part of the CDR3 here. The order of the fields is CDR3 protein, V gene, J gene.

CDR3: ASSEPGQGPNEKLF
V: TRBV28
J: TRBJ1-4

CDR3: ASSWGSGDGYT
V: TRBV19
J: TRBJ1-2

CDR3: ASSVAAGEPYNEQF
V: TRBV9
J: TRBJ2-1

CDR3: ASSPPPLGGTDTQY
V: TRBV18
J: TRBJ2-3

CDR3: ASSYVLGRLAKNIQY
V: TRBV6-2/TRBV6-3
J: TRBJ2-4

CDR3: ASGFWGQGNTEAF
V: TRBV12-5
J: TRBJ1-1

CDR3: ATLSQGRGYT
V: TRBV6-5
J: TRBJ1-2

CDR3: ASSEGLYSGNTIY
V: TRBV6-1
J: TRBJ1-3

CDR3: ASSRTSSSYEQY
V: TRBV28
J: TRBJ2-7

CDR3: ASGSGQGRDTQY
V: TRBV12-5
J: TRBJ2-3

CDR3: ASSLIRGSHREQF
V: TRBV11-2
J: TRBJ2-1

CDR3: ASRKEQGIYGYT
V: TRBV7-9
J: TRBJ1-2

CDR3: ASSSVGGQHSGNTIY
V: TRBV7-9
J: TRBJ1-3

CDR3: ASSYGGSYNEQF
V: TRBV6-2/TRBV6-3
J: TRBJ2-1

CDR3: ATSRDPAGPRSEQF
V: TRBV15
J: TRBJ2-1

CDR3: ASSLGLNYEQY
V: TRBV7-3
J: TRBJ2-7

CDR3: ASSYSRGFASSRNSPLH
V: TRBV6-2/TRBV6-3
J: TRBJ1-6

CDR3: ASRQGANTGELF
V: TRBV27
J: TRBJ2-2

CDR3: ASSEVWQGNTEAF
V: TRBV6-1
J: TRBJ1-1

CDR3: ASSFRQGDQPQH
V: TRBV7-2
J: TRBJ1-5

CDR3: ASSLGLWSGPPKGYGYT
V: TRBV7-9
J: TRBJ1-2

CDR3: ASSSVEAGGNEQF
V: TRBV6-5
J: TRBJ2-1

CDR3: ASTNGQGYTEAF
V: TRBV4-2
J: TRBJ1-1

CDR3: ATSTRTAAGAPTDTQY
V: TRBV15
J: TRBJ2-3

CDR3: ASSFLDREQF
V: TRBV11-1
J: TRBJ2-1

CDR3: ASSEYEGAGANVLT
V: TRBV18
J: TRBJ2-6

CDR3: AWSSGYNEQF
V: TRBV30
J: TRBJ2-1

CDR3: ATSRGQGGTEAF
V: TRBV15
J: TRBJ1-1

CDR3: ASRGQGWFQPQH
V: TRBV6-5
J: TRBJ1-5

CDR3: ASSRGLAGVDEQF
V: TRBV10-3
J: TRBJ2-1

CDR3: ASCDRAGSTDTQY
V: TRBV27
J: TRBJ2-3

CDR3: ASSDTQRGQTAEAF
V: TRBV19
J: TRBJ1-1

CDR3: ASTAGGFGHEQY
V: TRBV28
J: TRBJ2-7

CDR3: ASSFSGGSSYNEQF
V: TRBV11-2
J: TRBJ2-1

CDR3: ASSGGASGNTIY
V: TRBV6-6
J: TRBJ1-3

CDR3: ASRFVLNSYNEQF
V: TRBV5-1
J: TRBJ2-1

CDR3: ASSVTTGYGYT
V: TRBV19
J: TRBJ1-2

CDR3: AISPGTVNTEAF
V: TRBV10-3
J: TRBJ1-1

CDR3: ASSLEGGTIAYEQY
V: TRBV7-2
J: TRBJ2-7